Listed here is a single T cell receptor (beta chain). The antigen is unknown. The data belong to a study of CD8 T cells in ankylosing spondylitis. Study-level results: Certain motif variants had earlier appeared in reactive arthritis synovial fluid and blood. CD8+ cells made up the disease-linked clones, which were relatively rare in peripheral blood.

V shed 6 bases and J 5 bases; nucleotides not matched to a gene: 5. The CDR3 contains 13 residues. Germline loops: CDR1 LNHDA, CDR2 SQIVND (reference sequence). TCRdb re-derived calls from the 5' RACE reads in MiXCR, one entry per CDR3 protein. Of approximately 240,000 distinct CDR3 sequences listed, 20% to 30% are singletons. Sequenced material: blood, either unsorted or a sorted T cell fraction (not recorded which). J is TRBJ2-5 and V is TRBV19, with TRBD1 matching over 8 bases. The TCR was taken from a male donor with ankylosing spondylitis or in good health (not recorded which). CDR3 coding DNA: TGTGCCAGTAGCAGGGGGCCAGAGGAGACCCAGTACTTC. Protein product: CASSRGPEETQYF.